What follows is one T cell receptor (beta chain) and its context. The antigen is undetermined. These data originate in a study of cytomegalovirus exposure and HLA in healthy donors. About the research overall: In a later analysis, it was reported that the 110 or so validation repertoires had been produced on the same platform as the 690 or so repertoires belonging to the first cohort. The study's findings and limits: It was approximately 150 TCR beta chains that were listed as cytomegalovirus-associated.

The assay was immunoSEQ multiplex PCR, and TCRdb's table has in-frame clones only and misses some. Of fewer than 90,000 clones listed, approximately 94% were seen once; the top ten hold approximately 3.3%. This CDR3 region has 16 residues. The ends lost 4 bases at V and 6 bases at J; junction bases unmatched: 12. In germline, CDR1 is MGHRA, CDR2 YSYEKL. V usage is TRBV4-1 and J usage is TRBJ2-3, with 8 bases aligning to TRBD2. Specimen: PBMCs. This TCR came from a woman aged 18-35 years in good health and CMV-seropositive. CDR3 protein: CASSLRGLAMVDTQYF. Here the CDR3 DNA reads TGCGCCAGCAGCCTGCGCGGACTAGCAATGGTTGATACGCAGTATTTT.